A single sample gave rise to the 4 T cell receptor beta chains below, sequenced in a study of naive and memory T cell subsets (dated by TCRdb to about 2017). Findings and caveats that apply to the study as a whole: Naive repertoires, especially CD8, contained a few larger clonotypes, possibly memory cells re-expressing CD45RA.

Libraries were built with UMI-ligation and nested PCR. For sequencing, an Illumina MiSeq was employed. The beta constant-region primer was an equimolar mix of two oligonucleotides covering both TRBC1 and TRBC2. The ligated cDNA went through four rounds of PCR with nested alpha and beta constant-region primers together with the SP2 primer. TCRdb ran its own pipeline on the public reads, namely fastp trimming at Q25 and MiXCR clone calling, and kept in-frame beta chains. Every CDR3 protein is listed once, alongside the most common genes and DNA of its rows. This sample lists approximately 150,000 distinct CDR3 sequences; approximately 22% were detected once. The ten largest clones add up to 0.09% to 0.13% of the sample. Their antigen targets remain unknown. Sequencing used naive CD4+ T cells from blood. What this sample's cell subset or site label stands for: naive T cells, CD45RA high CD27+. The source is a human donor in good health.

This clonotype has more than one count but fewer than ten. The chain links TRBV29-1 to TRBJ1-5; a possible D gene is TRBD1 (6 bases). The ends were cut back, 5 bases at V and 3 bases at J, with 11 bases in the middle. CDR1 is SQVTM and CDR2 is ANQGSEA in the germline V gene. The CDR3 runs to 13 residues. The CDR3 is CSVQGQLNQPQHF. Written as DNA, the CDR3 is TGCAGCGTTCAGGGACAACTCAATCAGCCCCAGCATTTT.

The V call is TRBV10-3, the J call TRBJ2-3, with 11 positions matching TRBD2. The J segment lost 2 bases and the V segment lost 8 bases, leaving 3 bases of the junction unmatched. Germline V gene lookup returns CDR1 ENHRY and CDR2 SYGVKD. The CDR3 runs 14 residues. CDR3 sequence reads: CAIGTSGITDTQYF. The CDR3 DNA reads as TGTGCCATCGGGACTAGCGGTATCACAGATACGCAGTATTTT.

This clonotype was seen a handful of times. The chain employs TRBV20-1 and TRBJ2-1, with D tentatively TRBD2 (6 bases). The germline gives CDR1 DFQATT, CDR2 SNEGSKA (reference sequence). V was pared by 0 bases and J by 8 bases, with 8 bases between. The CDR3 length is 12 residues. The CDR3 region is CSARDTGDEQFF. CDR3 nucleotides: TGCAGTGCTAGAGATACGGGAGATGAGCAGTTCTTC.

This clonotype has a handful of counts. The rearrangement links TRBV9 to TRBJ2-5, with D perhaps given as TRBD1 or TRBD2 (7 bases each). V lost 3 bases, J lost 4 bases, and 16 bases lay in between. The V gene's germline CDR1 is SGDLS and CDR2 YYNGEE. CDR3 size: 15 residues. This chain's CDR3 is CASSGQGGFRETQYF. The CDR3 DNA follows: TGTGCCAGCAGCGGACAGGGAGGGTTTCGAGAGACCCAGTACTTC.